The 8 T cell receptor beta chains given below trace back to one sample, sequenced in a study of blood T cell repertoires in COVID-19. The data were produced by immunoSEQ multiplex PCR, yet TCRdb's version contains in-frame clones alone and is incomplete. The table includes fewer than 350,000 clones, around four fifths detected once. The sequencing input was peripheral blood. These receptors were collected from a woman in her 50s with active or convalescent COVID-19.

The chain employs TRBV24-1 and TRBJ2-5, with 10 bases aligning to TRBD2. V dropped 6 bases and J dropped 5; count of bases not matched to a gene: 8. CDR3 length equals 15 residues. Germline CDR1 and CDR2: KGHDR and SFDVKD. CDR3 in amino acids: CATSYGAGGPETQYF. In nucleotides, the CDR3 is TGTGCCACCAGTTACGGAGCGGGAGGGCCGGAGACCCAGTACTTC.

The V and J genes are TRBV28 and TRBJ1-1; 10 bases agree with TRBD1. The junction had 8 bases not matched to a gene; V was cut back by 3 bases and J by 4 bases. CDR1 and CDR2 (germline): MDHEN, SYDVKM. The CDR3 has 16 residues. The DNA of the CDR3 is TGTGCCAGCAGTTTTATTCCGGGACAGGGGACCACTGAAGCTTTCTTT. This gives the protein CASSFIPGQGTTEAFF.

The chain links TRBV6-5 to TRBJ1-2, with unresolved D. CDR1 and CDR2 from the germline V gene are MNHEY and SVGAGI. The ends were cut back, 4 bases at V and 7 bases at J, with 16 bases in the middle. The CDR3 totals 14 residues. The CDR3 reads CASSFHRPEGGYTF. CDR3 DNA sequence: TGTGCCAGCAGTTTTCACCGACCGGAGGGTGGCTACACCTTC.

This clone was seen only once. The V call is TRBV11-1, the J call TRBJ1-1; D is undetermined. This CDR3 spans 15 amino acids. Trimming removed 4 bases from V and 0 bases from J, with 12 bases in between. Per the germline V gene, CDR1 is SGHAT and CDR2 is FQDESV (reference sequence). The CDR3 sequence is CASSYGRLMNTEAFF. The CDR3 DNA reads TGTGCCAGCAGCTACGGTCGGTTGATGAACACTGAAGCTTTCTTT. Supplemented by reference TRBV11-1 and TRBJ1-1, the full variable domain reads EAEVAQSPRYKITEKSQAVAFWCDPISGHATLYWYRQILGQGPELLVQFQDESVVDDSQLPKDRFSAERLKGVDSTLKIQPAELGDSAMYLCASSYGRLMNTEAFFGQGTRLTVV.

The chain is built from TRBV5-4 and TRBJ2-3; no firm D call. The CDR3 contains 13 residues. V was pared by 0 bases and J by 8 bases, with 10 bases between. Germline assignment: CDR1 SGHNT and CDR2 YYREEE (reference sequence). The CDR3 loop is CASSLDPPGTQYF. The CDR3 DNA follows: TGTGCCAGCAGCTTGGACCCCCCGGGTACGCAGTATTTT. The full variable domain, its missing parts supplied by reference TRBV5-4 and TRBJ2-3, is ETGVTQSPTHLIKTRGQQVTLRCSSQSGHNTVSWYQQALGQGPQFIFQYYREEENGRGNFPPRFSGLQFPNYSSELNVNALELDDSALYLCASSLDPPGTQYFGPGTRLTVL.

This clone was seen only once. The chain carries TRBV6-5 and TRBJ2-3; 7 nucleotides align to TRBD2. CDR3 size: 14 residues. V was clipped by 6 bases and J by 9 bases; unmatched bases: 12. Germline V gives CDR1 MNHEY, CDR2 SVGAGI. Written as DNA, the CDR3 is TGTGCCAGCAGCCCCTGGAGTGCGGGAGTGACGCAGTATTTT. Amino acid sequence: CASSPWSAGVTQYF.

This clone was counted a few times. The gene calls are TRBV29-1 and TRBJ1-2; D not resolved. V was pared by 6 bases and J by 3 bases, with 14 bases between. The germline V gene encodes CDR1 SQVTM and CDR2 ANQGSEA. The CDR3 consists of 13 residues. The CDR3 nucleotides are TGCAGCGTGGTGCGAGGCGCCGACTATGGCTACACCTTC. It codes for CSVVRGADYGYTF.

The chain is built from TRBV11-1 and TRBJ2-3; D not resolved. This CDR3 comprises 13 residues. Germline V gene sequence: CDR1 SGHAT, CDR2 FQDESV (reference sequence). V lost 4 bases to trimming and J lost 2 bases, with 7 bases between them. Here the CDR3 DNA reads TGTGCCAGCAGCTCCAGGATCACAGATACGCAGTATTTT. It specifies CASSSRITDTQYF.